These 20 T cell receptor beta chains were sequenced from one sample in a study of T-cell reconstitution after alpha-beta-depleted transplantation in children. For TCRbeta, the library was prepared with unique molecular identifiers. TCRdb processed the PCR reads anew with MiXCR; each CDR3 protein has one entry. The sample contains 240,000 or so distinct CDR3 sequences, roughly 8.2% of which appear only once. The sample in question was PBMCs, mostly from graft donor cells, obtained 180 days after TCRalphabeta/CD19-depleted stem cell transplant. All receptors derive from a male patient between 5 and 17 years old who had a stem cell transplant for acute lymphoblastic leukemia, so the T cells may come from the graft donor.

The sample holds many counts of this clonotype. The chain combines TRBV29-1 with TRBJ2-5; 8 nucleotides match TRBD2. After removal of 7 bases from V and 2 bases from J, the junction contained 9 bases not matched to a gene. CDR1 is SQVTM, CDR2 ANQGSEA, per germline. This CDR3 contains 14 residues. The CDR3 bases are TGCAGCGGAGTAAGCGGGAGACATCAAGAGACCCAGTACTTC. Protein product: CSGVSGRHQETQYF. Using reference TRBV29-1 and TRBJ2-5 for the parts outside the CDR3, the full variable domain is SAVISQKPSRDICQRGTSLTIQCQVDSQVTMMFWYRQQPGQSLTLIATANQGSEATYESGFVIDKFPISRPNLTFSTLTVSNMSPEDSSIYLCSGVSGRHQETQYFGPGTRLLVL.

This clonotype was picked up many times. The chain links TRBV7-9 to TRBJ2-7, with 8 bases fitting TRBD1. Germline V lookup: CDR1 SEHNR, CDR2 FQNEAQ (reference sequence). The V segment lost 2 bases and the J segment 1 base; nucleotides outside the gene matches: 4. The CDR3 is made up of 15 amino acids. CDR3 in amino acids: CASSLWGQASYEQYF. For the CDR3, the DNA is TGTGCCAGCAGCTTATGGGGACAGGCTTCCTACGAGCAGTACTTC.

This clonotype has ten or more counts. This chain uses TRBV28 with TRBJ2-4; TRBD1 might be the D (6 bases). The CDR3 covers 16 residues. The V gene's germline CDR1 is MDHEN and CDR2 SYDVKM. Trimming cost V 6 bases and J 0 bases, with 15 bases left between them. In DNA form, the CDR3 reads TGTGCCAGCAGCTCTATGAGACAGGCAGCCAAAAACATTCAGTACTTC. Translated, it gives CASSSMRQAAKNIQYF.

In this sample, this clonotype turned up many times. The chain employs TRBV10-3 and TRBJ2-3; TRBD1 matches at 9 bases. Germline V gives CDR1 ENHRY, CDR2 SYGVKD. V shed 4 bases, J shed 2 bases, and the junction held 4 bases outside the gene matches. There are 15 residues in the CDR3. The CDR3 sequence is CAISVQGALTDTQYF. For the CDR3, the DNA is TGTGCCATCAGTGTACAGGGGGCCCTCACAGATACGCAGTATTTT.

This clonotype came up a few times. The chain couples TRBV27 to TRBJ2-6; TRBD1 matches at 7 bases. The germline CDR1 and CDR2 sequences are MNHEY and SMNVEV (reference sequence). This CDR3 comprises 14 residues. V shed 5 bases, J shed 2 bases, and the junction held 0 bases outside the gene matches. CDR3 sequence reads: CASSTGAGANVLTF. CDR3 DNA: TGTGCCAGCAGTACAGGGGCTGGGGCCAACGTCCTGACTTTC.

At least ten counts were recorded for this clonotype. The chain combines TRBV6-5 with TRBJ2-3, with 7 bases fitting TRBD2. The CDR3 has 15 residues. The germline gives CDR1 MNHEY, CDR2 SVGAGI. V lost 4 bases and J lost 1; bases outside the gene matches: 5. The CDR3 DNA reads TGTGCCAGCAGTTCCGGACTAGGAGGCACAGATACGCAGTATTTT. Protein: CASSSGLGGTDTQYF.

This clonotype was seen repeatedly, ten times or more. J is TRBJ2-7 and V is TRBV12-3 or TRBV12-4; no clear D. V lost 3 bases to trimming and J lost 3 bases, with 9 bases between them. The CDR3 has 13 amino acids. CDR3 coding DNA: TGTGCCAGCAGTTTCTCCTCTTACTACGAGCAGTACTTC. It specifies CASSFSSYYEQYF.

This clonotype was recorded at least ten times. The CDR3 here is CASSPYVPADTQYF. The CDR3 nucleotides are TGCGCCAGCAGCCCCTATGTCCCCGCAGATACGCAGTATTTT. V gene TRBV5-1 combines with J gene TRBJ2-3; D unclear. With 4 bases removed from V and 4 bases from J, the gap between germline ends came to 13 bases. Germline CDR1 SGHRS, CDR2 YFSETQ. This CDR3 is built from 14 residues.

This clonotype was seen ten or more times. The genes are TRBV4-1 and TRBJ2-7; D is perhaps TRBD2 (6 bases). This CDR3 comprises 14 residues. From germline, CDR1 is MGHRA and CDR2 YSYEKL. V lost 1 base, J lost 7 bases, and 14 bases lay in between. The CDR3, as DNA: TGCGCCAGCAGCCAAGCGACTAGTCCTTTGGAGCAGTACTTC. The encoded protein is CASSQATSPLEQYF.

The sample holds many counts of this clonotype. The V call is TRBV28, the J call TRBJ2-5; D uncertain. This CDR3 comprises 13 residues. The germline V and J ends were trimmed by 2 bases and 2 bases, with 6 bases remaining between them. Germline V lookup: CDR1 MDHEN, CDR2 SYDVKM. The CDR3 reads CASSLIEQETQYF. The CDR3 nucleotides are TGTGCCAGCAGTTTAATCGAGCAAGAGACCCAGTACTTC.

This clonotype has a count of ten or more. The chain couples TRBV29-1 to TRBJ2-5; 12 nucleotides line up with TRBD1. The CDR3 has 13 amino acids. Germline lookup yields CDR1 SQVTM and CDR2 ANQGSEA. The V gene end was trimmed by 7 bases and the J gene end by 4 bases; junction bases not matched to a gene: 4. The CDR3 sequence: CSGGQGAGETQYF. CDR3 DNA sequence: TGCAGCGGGGGACAGGGGGCCGGAGAGACCCAGTACTTC.

The sample holds many counts of this clonotype. The chain combines TRBV7-9 with TRBJ2-7; 8 bases are shared with TRBD1. The germline V gene has CDR1 SEHNR and CDR2 FQNEAQ (reference sequence). The V segment lost 4 bases and the J segment 2 bases; nucleotides outside the gene matches: 7. The CDR3 contains 15 residues. Written as DNA, the CDR3 is TGTGCCAGCAGCTCACAGGGGGACGTCCCCTACGAGCAGTACTTC. This gives the protein CASSSQGDVPYEQYF.

This clonotype was found many times. The chain is built from TRBV4-3 and TRBJ2-1; TRBD1 matches at 8 bases. The CDR3 contains 15 residues. Germline loops: CDR1 LGHNA, CDR2 YSLEER. V lost 5 bases, J lost 9 bases, and 12 bases stayed unmatched. For the CDR3, the DNA is TGCGCCAGCAGCTTAGGACAGGGAGTGGTAGGTGAGCAGTTCTTC. Protein sequence: CASSLGQGVVGEQFF.

This clonotype showed up many times. The chain joins TRBV7-8 to TRBJ1-4; a possible D gene is TRBD1 (5 bases). Germline-derived CDR1 and CDR2 are SGHVS and FQNEAQ. The germline V and J ends were trimmed by 4 bases and 7 bases, with 13 bases remaining between them. This CDR3 spans 14 amino acids. The CDR3 DNA sequence: TGTGCCAGCAGCTCTCAGGGAAGAGGTGAAAAACTGTTTTTT. This translates into CASSSQGRGEKLFF.

This clonotype was recorded many times. The CDR3 loop reads CASSLRTSGPDTQYF. CDR3 coding DNA: TGTGCCAGCAGCTTACGGACTAGCGGCCCAGATACGCAGTATTTT. The chain links TRBV4-2 to TRBJ2-3, with 10 bases matching TRBD2. Per germline, CDR1 LGHNA and CDR2 YNFKEQ. The CDR3 is 15 amino acids. With 5 bases clipped from V and 4 bases from J, the junction kept 6 bases outside the gene matches.

Turning to this clonotype: A much larger clonotype is one base distant, so this may be a read error. The chain has TRBV5-6 and TRBJ2-7, with 7 bases that match TRBD2. Germline trimming cut 3 bases from V and 0 bases from J; bases unmatched to any gene: 9. Germline CDR1 and CDR2: SGHDT and YYEEEE. CDR3 size: 16 residues. CDR3: CASSSPLLARSYEQYF. The CDR3 nucleotides are TGTGCCAGCAGCTCGCCCCTACTAGCGCGCTCCTACGAGCAGTACTTC.

The genes are TRBV14 and TRBJ2-7; D is uncertain. V lost 2 bases and J 3 bases, leaving 11 bases between the germline ends. Per germline, CDR1 SGHDN and CDR2 FVKESK. CDR3 length: 14 residues. The CDR3 sequence: CASSQPGRLYEQYF. DNA of the CDR3: TGTGCCAGCAGCCAACCGGGTAGGCTCTACGAGCAGTACTTC.

This clonotype has ten or more counts. The chain combines TRBV5-1 with TRBJ2-1; 8 bases fit TRBD1. The CDR3 spans 16 residues. Germline V gene data show CDR1 as SGHRS and CDR2 as YFSETQ. The ends lost 4 bases at V and 4 bases at J; junction bases unmatched: 10. The CDR3 bases are TGCGCCAGCAGCCGGATTGCAGGGGGCGCGTACAATGAGCAGTTCTTC. The encoded protein is CASSRIAGGAYNEQFF.

This clonotype has ten or more counts. The chain is built from TRBV20-1 and TRBJ1-6, with D perhaps TRBD1 (5 bases). The CDR3 runs to 15 residues. Germline V gene data show CDR1 as DFQATT and CDR2 as SNEGSKA (reference sequence). Trimming cost V 0 bases and J 0 bases, with 6 bases left between them. CDR3 DNA sequence: TGCAGTGCTAGAGAGGGGACCTCCTATAATTCACCCCTCCACTTT. Translation: CSAREGTSYNSPLHF.

As regards this clonotype: A much larger clone is a single base away; this may be a read error. J is TRBJ2-7 and V is TRBV18; D may correspond to TRBD1 or TRBD2 (5 bases each). The CDR3 has 14 amino acids. Germline CDR1 and CDR2: KGHSH and LQKENI. The CDR3 protein is CASSPLPTDYDQYF. The CDR3 nucleotides read TGTGCCAGCTCACCATTACCGACAGACTACGACCAGTACTTC.